The 21 T cell receptor beta chains below come from one sample, sequenced in a study of blood T cell repertoires in COVID-19 (TCRdb year 2020). Library creation used the immunoSEQ multiplex PCR assay. TCRdb provides this immuneACCESS table in a form limited to in-frame rearrangements. Some clones are lacking; in checked studies, under half of them reflect an unresolved V gene, and why the rest are absent is not known. Present in this sample are roughly 70,000 clones, approximately 89% of which were seen just once. Together, the top ten hold approximately 8.9% of the sample. Material for sequencing was peripheral blood. The origin of the receptors is an elderly man with acute or convalescent COVID-19.

In its sample, this clone ranks as medium-sized. The chain joins TRBV18 to TRBJ2-7; maybe TRBD1 (6 bases). Germline-derived CDR1 and CDR2 are KGHSH and LQKENI. The V end lost 5 bases, the J end lost 1 base, and 12 bases lay between the germline ends. CDR3 length equals 14 residues. CDR3 region: CASSSPQGSYEQYF. The DNA for the CDR3 is TGTGCCAGCTCATCCCCCCAGGGGTCCTACGAGCAGTACTTC.

CDR3 sequence reads: CASSQGLAGGQTDTQYF. The DNA of the CDR3 is TGCGCCAGCAGCCAAGGATTAGCGGGGGGGCAGACAGATACGCAGTATTTT. This sequence joins TRBV4-1 and TRBJ2-3; 11 bases are a match to TRBD2. After removal of 1 base from V and 3 bases from J, the junction contained 6 bases not matched to a gene. Per the germline V gene, CDR1 is MGHRA and CDR2 is YSYEKL. CDR3 length: 17 amino acids.

This chain uses TRBV12-5 with TRBJ2-1, with D possibly TRBD1 on 6 matching bases. V lost 3 bases, J lost 6 bases, and 15 bases lay in between. Germline CDR1 and CDR2: LGHNT and FRNRAP. The CDR3 has 15 residues. CDR3 sequence: CASGLGTNSRNEQFF. The CDR3 DNA reads TGTGCTAGTGGTTTAGGGACAAATAGTCGCAATGAGCAGTTCTTC.

The chain combines TRBV7-3 with TRBJ2-5; TRBD1 matches at 8 bases. The CDR3 sequence is 14 residues long. Germline CDR1 and CDR2: SGHTA and FQGTGA. The V and J ends lost 4 bases and 5 bases, in that order; junction bases with no gene match: 6. In nucleotides, the CDR3 is TGTGCCAGCAGCTGGGCAGGGGGCGATGAGACCCAGTACTTC. This codes for CASSWAGGDETQYF.

J is TRBJ2-1 and V is TRBV18, with D perhaps TRBD2 (5 bases). Germline CDR1 KGHSH, CDR2 LQKENI. V shed 1 base and J shed 0 bases, with 7 bases lying between them. The CDR3 runs 15 residues. The chain's CDR3 is CASSPRSGSYNEQFF. The CDR3 region has the DNA TGTGCCAGCTCACCACGAAGCGGCTCCTACAATGAGCAGTTCTTC. Looking up the rest from reference TRBV18 and TRBJ2-1 gives the full variable domain: NAGVMQNPRHLVRRRGQEARLRCSPMKGHSHVYWYRQLPEEGLKFMVYLQKENIIDESGMPKERFSAEFPKEGPSILRIQQVVRGDSAAYFCASSPRSGSYNEQFFGPGTRLTVL.

The chain links TRBV25-1 to TRBJ2-7; unclear D gene. The CDR3 totals 16 residues. Trimming shortened V by 4 bases and J by 5 bases, and 21 bases separated the two germline ends. CDR1 is MGHDK, CDR2 SYGVNS, per germline. DNA for the CDR3: TGTGCCAGCAGTGGAGATTGGTCCCCTCTCCCCAACGAGCAGTACTTC. Protein: CASSGDWSPLPNEQYF.

The V call is TRBV4-1, the J call TRBJ2-1, with TRBD2 matching 10 bases. This CDR3 is built from 20 residues. The germline V gene encodes CDR1 MGHRA and CDR2 YSYEKL. J lost 0 bases, V lost 2 bases, and 13 bases had no gene match. This CDR3 reads CASSQSGLAGARFSYNEQFF. CDR3 DNA sequence: TGCGCCAGCAGCCAAAGTGGTCTAGCGGGGGCCCGCTTCTCCTACAATGAGCAGTTCTTC.

A few counts support this clone. The chain couples TRBV5-1 to TRBJ1-2; perhaps TRBD1 as D (6 bases). The length of the CDR3 is 15 residues. Deletions cut 0 bases from V and 6 bases from J, with 15 bases between. CDR1 and CDR2 from the germline V gene are SGHRS and YFSETQ. In DNA form, the CDR3 reads TGCGCCAGCAGCTTGGCCCGAGGGGGAAAGGATGGCTACACCTTC. Protein sequence: CASSLARGGKDGYTF.

V gene TRBV2 combines with J gene TRBJ1-5, with 7 bases that match TRBD1. The length of the CDR3 is 14 residues. Germline values: CDR1 SNHLY, CDR2 FYNNEI. After removal of 5 bases from V and 1 base from J, the junction contained 2 bases not matched to a gene. CDR3 in amino acids: CASSRDSSNQPQHF. Here the CDR3 DNA reads TGTGCCAGCAGTCGGGACAGCAGCAATCAGCCCCAGCATTTT.

This chain links TRBV7-9 with TRBJ1-1, with a tentative D call TRBD1 (6 bases). CDR1 is SEHNR, CDR2 FQNEAQ, per germline (reference sequence). Trimming left V 7 bases short and J 1 base short, with 19 bases between. This CDR3 has 16 amino acids. CDR3 loop: CASTLSGRGSNTEAFF. CDR3 DNA sequence: TGTGCCAGCACCCTAAGCGGCAGGGGCTCGAACACTGAAGCTTTCTTT. The variable domain in full, with the rest retrieved from reference TRBV7-9 and TRBJ1-1, is DTGVSQNPRHKITKRGQNVTFRCDPISEHNRLYWYRQTLGQGPEFLTYFQNEAQLEKSRLLSDRFSAERPKGSFSTLEIQRTEQGDSAMYLCASTLSGRGSNTEAFFGQGTRLTVV.

CDR3 DNA sequence: TGTGCCAGTAGTATAGAAAAGACAGCTTATCAGCCCCAGCATTTT. Translated, it gives CASSIEKTAYQPQHF. The chain combines TRBV19 with TRBJ1-5; D might be TRBD1 (5 bases). Germline V gene lookup returns CDR1 LNHDA and CDR2 SQIVND (reference sequence). Trimming took 0 bases from V and 5 from J, leaving 11 bases between them. The CDR3 runs 15 residues.

This chain uses TRBV21-1 with TRBJ2-5; the table's D call of TRBD2 was not tested on the DNA. TRBV21-1 is labeled a pseudogene. This CDR3 is built from 15 residues. The CDR3 coding sequence is TGTGCCAGCAGCCGGGGGACTAGCCATCAAGAGACCCAGTACTTC. Residues: CASSRGTSHQETQYF.

J is TRBJ1-2 and V is TRBV9; 8 nucleotides line up with TRBD1. Per germline, CDR1 SGDLS and CDR2 YYNGEE. This CDR3 region has 14 residues. V was clipped by 4 bases and J by 6 bases; unmatched bases: 8. The CDR3 is CASSKFQGADGYTF. As DNA, the CDR3 is TGTGCCAGCAGCAAATTTCAGGGGGCCGATGGCTACACCTTC.

This clone was observed a single time. The chain recombines TRBV7-3 with TRBJ2-7, with a tentative D call TRBD2 (6 bases). CDR3 length: 16 residues. Germline V gene data show CDR1 as SGHTA and CDR2 as FQGTGA. V lost 8 bases and J 2 bases, leaving 22 bases between the germline ends. The CDR3 bases are TGTGCCAGCGGTCACCGGACTACCAATACGACCTACGAGCAGTACTTC. Protein: CASGHRTTNTTYEQYF.

The chain uses TRBV19 and TRBJ1-6, with 7 bases identical to TRBD1. This CDR3 has 19 amino acids. V gave up 4 bases and J gave up 5 bases; unmatched junction bases: 17. Looked up from germline, CDR1 is LNHDA and CDR2 is SQIVND (reference sequence). In nucleotides, the CDR3 is TGTGCCAGTAGTACCAAAGGGTTCCGGGACAGTCGAAATAATTCACCCCTCCACTTT. Residues: CASSTKGFRDSRNNSPLHF.

This chain joins TRBV19 and TRBJ1-5, with 9 bases aligning to TRBD1. In germline, CDR1 is LNHDA, CDR2 SQIVND (reference sequence). Trimming removed 2 bases from V and 2 bases from J; junction bases left unmatched: 10. This CDR3 has 18 residues. In DNA form, the CDR3 reads TGTGCCAGTAGTATATTAAGGGGACAGGGAGGTGGCAATCAGCCCCAGCATTTT. It translates to CASSILRGQGGGNQPQHF.

The chain couples TRBV19 to TRBJ1-1; no clear D. The CDR3 is 14 residues long. V lost 5 bases and J lost 0, with 10 bases in between. Looked up from germline, CDR1 is LNHDA and CDR2 is SQIVND (reference sequence). Here the CDR3 DNA reads TGTGCCAGTAGTTTCAGTGTCATGAACACTGAAGCTTTCTTT. Its translation: CASSFSVMNTEAFF.

The rearrangement joins TRBV27 to TRBJ2-3, with 7 positions matching TRBD1. Per the germline V gene, CDR1 is MNHEY and CDR2 is SMNVEV (reference sequence). This CDR3 is built from 14 residues. Germline trimming cut 2 bases from V and 3 bases from J; bases unmatched to any gene: 2. Written as DNA, the CDR3 is TGTGCCAGCAGTTTAAACAGGGGAACAGATACGCAGTATTTT. Protein product: CASSLNRGTDTQYF.

V and J are TRBV6-6 and TRBJ1-1; TRBD1 aligns across 8 bases. Losses at the gene ends were 8 bases for V and 1 base for J; bases not matched to a gene: 6. The V gene's germline CDR1 is MNHNY and CDR2 SVGAGI (reference sequence). The length of the CDR3 is 14 residues. Here the CDR3 DNA reads TGTGCCAGCGTGGGACAGGCCCCGAACACTGAAGCTTTCTTT. Translation: CASVGQAPNTEAFF.

This clone was observed a handful of times. Other DNA sequences in the same sample also yield this CDR3. The chain joins TRBV3-1 (or the pseudogene TRBV3-2) to TRBJ2-5; 13 positions agree with TRBD2. The CDR3 sequence is 16 residues long. After removal of 3 bases from V and 5 bases from J, the junction contained 6 bases not matched to a gene. Germline loops: CDR1 LGHDT, CDR2 YNNKEL (reference sequence). CDR3 DNA sequence: TGTGCCAGCAGCCAGGGACCGGGACTAGCGGGGGAGACCCAGTACTTC. It translates to CASSQGPGLAGETQYF.

V gene TRBV10-2 combines with J gene TRBJ2-7; 8 nucleotides match TRBD1. CDR3 length equals 14 residues. CDR1 and CDR2 (germline): WSHSY, SAAADI. Trimming cost V 7 bases and J 6 bases; bases outside gene matches: 11. CDR3 bases: TGCGCCAGCACCCACCGGGACAGGACTGGCGAGCAGTACTTC. Translating it yields CASTHRDRTGEQYF.